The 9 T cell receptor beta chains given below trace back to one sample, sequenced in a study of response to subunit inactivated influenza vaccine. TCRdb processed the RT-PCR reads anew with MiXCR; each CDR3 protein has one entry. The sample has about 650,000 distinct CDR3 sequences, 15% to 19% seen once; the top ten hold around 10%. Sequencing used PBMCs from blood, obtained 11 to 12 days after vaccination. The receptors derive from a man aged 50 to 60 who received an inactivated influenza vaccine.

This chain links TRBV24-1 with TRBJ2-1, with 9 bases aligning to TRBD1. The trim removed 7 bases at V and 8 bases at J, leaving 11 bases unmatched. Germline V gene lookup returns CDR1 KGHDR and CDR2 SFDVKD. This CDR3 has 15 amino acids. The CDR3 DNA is TGTGCCACCAGCGACCACAGGGGGCTAACCGATGAGCAGTTCTTC. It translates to CATSDHRGLTDEQFF.

CDR3 sequence reads: CAISESQGPGAKNIQYF. The CDR3 nucleotides read TGTGCCATCAGTGAGTCACAGGGGCCGGGTGCCAAAAACATTCAGTACTTC. The genes are TRBV10-3 and TRBJ2-4, with TRBD1 matching 7 bases. Unmatched junction bases numbered 6, after V lost 0 bases and J lost 1 base. This CDR3 has 17 amino acids. The germline V gene has CDR1 ENHRY and CDR2 SYGVKD.

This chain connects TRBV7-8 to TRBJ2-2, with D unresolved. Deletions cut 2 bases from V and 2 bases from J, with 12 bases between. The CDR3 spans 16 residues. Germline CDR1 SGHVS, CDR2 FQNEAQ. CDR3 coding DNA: TGTGCCAGCAGCTTACGTCGGAATCCTAACACCGGGGAGCTGTTTTTT. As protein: CASSLRRNPNTGELFF.

The CDR3 bases are TGTGCCAGCAGTTACTCGTCACCCTACGAGCAGTACTTC. This sequence encodes CASSYSSPYEQYF. The J gene is TRBJ2-7, the V gene TRBV6-2 or TRBV6-3; D is ambiguous. This CDR3 is 13 amino acids long. Per the germline V gene, CDR1 is MNHEY and CDR2 is SVGEGT. Trimming shortened V by 0 bases and J by 2 bases, and 5 bases separated the two germline ends.

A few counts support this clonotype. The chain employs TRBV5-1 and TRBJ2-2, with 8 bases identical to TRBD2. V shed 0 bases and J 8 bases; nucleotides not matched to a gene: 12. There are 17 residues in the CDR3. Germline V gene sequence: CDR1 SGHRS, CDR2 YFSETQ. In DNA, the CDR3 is TGCGCCAGCAGCTTGGTTCCAGCGGGAGTTAAGTCGGGGGAGCTGTTTTTT. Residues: CASSLVPAGVKSGELFF.

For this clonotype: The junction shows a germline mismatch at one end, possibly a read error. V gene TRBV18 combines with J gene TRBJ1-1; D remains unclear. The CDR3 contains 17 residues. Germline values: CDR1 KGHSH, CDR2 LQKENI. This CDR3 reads CASSPHSVGVPGTEAFF. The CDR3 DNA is TGTGCCAGCTCCCCACACAGCGTAGGTGTCCCGGGCACTGAAGCTTTCTTT.

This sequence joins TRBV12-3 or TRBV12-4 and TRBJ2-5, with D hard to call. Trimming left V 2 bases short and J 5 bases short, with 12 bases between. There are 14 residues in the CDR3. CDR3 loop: CASSLISAIETQYF. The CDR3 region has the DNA TGTGCCAGCAGTTTAATCTCAGCGATTGAGACCCAGTACTTC.

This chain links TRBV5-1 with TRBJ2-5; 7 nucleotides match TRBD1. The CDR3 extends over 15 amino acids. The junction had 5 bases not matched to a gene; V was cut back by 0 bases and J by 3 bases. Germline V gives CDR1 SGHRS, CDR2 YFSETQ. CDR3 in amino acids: CASSLVGQRKETQYF. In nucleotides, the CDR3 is TGCGCCAGCAGCTTGGTGGGACAGAGAAAAGAGACCCAGTACTTC.

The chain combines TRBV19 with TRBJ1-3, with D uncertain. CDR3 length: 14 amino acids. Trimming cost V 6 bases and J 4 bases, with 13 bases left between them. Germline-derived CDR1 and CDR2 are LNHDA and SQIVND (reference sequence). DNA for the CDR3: TGTGCCAGTAGCCCACTTTGGAGCGGAAACACCATATATTTT. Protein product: CASSPLWSGNTIYF.